This T cell receptor (beta chain) appears in the sequencing data of a study of T cell responses to AZD1222 COVID-19 vaccine. Regarding the study as a whole: Only after the peak T cell response were repertoires sampled. A mostly white British donor set with more females was recruited, and clonal diversity was possibly underestimated. Spike-specific TCR breadth and depth went up after people got two AZD1222 doses.

The CDR3 is 16 amino acids. Germline V gene lookup returns CDR1 MDHEN and CDR2 SYDVKM. The germline V and J ends were trimmed by 8 bases and 3 bases, with 20 bases remaining between them. TCRdb's copy holds only in-frame clones and misses some; the assay was immunoSEQ multiplex PCR. This repertoire shows under 150,000 clones, 85% to 95% found once; its top ten account for about 3%. Concerning this clone itself: What it recognizes is unknown.

The sequencing here drew on peripheral blood, taken on day 0 of AZD1222 vaccination. The source of this sequence is an adult in good health. The chain has TRBV28 and TRBJ1-5; D is unclear. The CDR3 protein is CASSLSAWTDNQPQHF. The CDR3 nucleotides read TGTGCCAGCTCTTTGTCGGCCTGGACGGACAATCAGCCCCAGCATTTT. Complete variable domain (other parts from reference TRBV28 and TRBJ1-5): DVKVTQSSRYLVKRTGEKVFLECVQDMDHENMFWYRQDPGLGLRLIYFSYDVKMKEKGDIPEGYSVSREKKERFSLILESASTNQTSMYLCASSLSAWTDNQPQHFGDGTRLSIL.